One and the same sample provided the 3 T cell receptor beta chains below, sequenced in a study of blood T cells in healthy people across ages. A sample-barcoded 5' primer and a J-beta primer mix were used in a second PCR of roughly 7 to 12 cycles. TCRdb reprocessed the 5' RACE reads via MiXCR and lists one record per CDR3 protein. The data hold hundreds of thousands of distinct CDR3 sequences, with less than 40% observed a single time. Sequencing used blood. The receptors stem from a woman of 80 years or more in good health.

At least ten counts were recorded for this clonotype. This chain uses TRBV27 with TRBJ2-1; 13 positions match TRBD2. CDR3 size: 15 residues. The germline V gene has CDR1 MNHEY and CDR2 SMNVEV (reference sequence). V was clipped by 4 bases and J by 6 bases; unmatched bases: 3. The CDR3 reads CASSSGLAGLNEQFF. CDR3 sequence (DNA): TGTGCCAGCAGTTCGGGACTAGCGGGGCTCAATGAGCAGTTCTTC.

Notes on this clonotype: A much larger clone is a single base away; this may be a read error. The rearrangement links TRBV5-6 to TRBJ2-5, with 9 bases lining up with TRBD2. The DNA end is a closer match to TRBJ2-1, so the J assignment may be wrong. The CDR3 is 15 amino acids. Germline V gives CDR1 SGHDT, CDR2 YYEEEE. CDR3 loop: CASSSGTSHGETQFF. In nucleotides, the CDR3 is TGTGCCAGCAGCTCCGGGACTAGCCATGGAGAGACCCAGTTCTTC.

The chain couples TRBV12-3 or TRBV12-4 to TRBJ2-5; the D gene is possibly TRBD1 (6 bases). Trimming took off 5 bases at V and 0 bases at J, with 16 bases between the two ends. The CDR3 totals 16 residues. The CDR3 DNA reads TGTGCCAGCAGTCGCACCGGGACATCGTACCAAGAGACCCAGTACTTC. Its translation is CASSRTGTSYQETQYF.